This T cell receptor beta chain was found in a study of shared clonotypes between healthy human individuals. Overall study results and limits: Estimated richness values were generally larger in naive subsets than in memory subsets.

Notes on this clone: Its cognate antigen is unknown.

Original processing methods: There were no quality scores in the junction-only immunoSEQ sequences, so filtering differed. Measured with immunoSEQ multiplex PCR; TCRdb has only the in-frame clones, and not every one. D and trimming come from the DNA, and the V and J calls and clone size come from that table. The data show about 2.1 million clones, more than 85% seen once. Naive CD8 populations comprised CD45RO-negative cells positively selected for CCR7, excluding terminally differentiated effector memory CD45RA+ cells. The CDR3 sequence is 16 residues long. The V gene lost 7 bases and the J gene lost 9 bases, with 22 bases spanning the gap. Germline CDR1 and CDR2: MDHEN and SYDVKM.

The sequence was collected from a man aged 18 to 30 in good health. Some clones in this sample may be carry-over from other donors' samples. V gene TRBV28 combines with J gene TRBJ1-6, with a tentative D call TRBD1 (6 bases). The sample taken for sequencing was naive CD8+ T cells from PBMCs. DNA of the CDR3: TGTGCCAGCAATATCGGGACAACGAAGTACCTTTCACCCCTCCACTTT. Amino acid sequence: CASNIGTTKYLSPLHF.